Presented here are 21 T cell receptor beta chains from one specimen sequenced in a study of PD-1 blockade in classical Hodgkin lymphoma. The time point denotes: cycle 4 day 1 (C4D1), after more than five weeks of nivolumab. All the patients suffered relapse after autologous stem cell transplantation, and brentuximab vedotin exposure differed. The assay was immunoSEQ multiplex PCR, and TCRdb's table has in-frame clones only and misses some. The table shows more than 40,000 clones, with approximately 80% occurring only once. Sequenced material: peripheral blood mononuclear cells (PBMCs), taken before the fourth cycle of nivolumab. Receptors were obtained from a human donor with classical Hodgkin lymphoma.

The genes are TRBV7-9 and TRBJ2-7; tentative D call: TRBD1 (6 bases). The V and J ends lost 1 base and 1 base respectively, with 11 bases between them. CDR1 and CDR2 (germline): SEHNR, FQNEAQ (reference sequence). This CDR3 is built from 15 residues. The CDR3 coding sequence is TGTGCCAGCAGCTTAGACCCCGGGACATCCTACGAGCAGTACTTC. This translates into CASSLDPGTSYEQYF.

The rearrangement joins TRBV9 to TRBJ2-3; 7 bases are shared with TRBD1. Germline assignment: CDR1 SGDLS and CDR2 YYNGEE. V dropped 2 bases and J dropped 6; count of bases not matched to a gene: 6. The CDR3 is made up of 14 amino acids. CDR3 in DNA: TGTGCCAGCAGCGTCCAGGGGGTGGCGGATACGCAGTATTTT. This gives the protein CASSVQGVADTQYF.

The chain combines TRBV28 with TRBJ2-7; D remains ambiguous. V was shortened by 8 bases and J by 1 base, with 15 bases between the two germline ends. This CDR3 has 14 residues. Germline loops: CDR1 MDHEN, CDR2 SYDVKM. CDR3 in DNA: TGTGCCAGCGCTGCCAGGATCATATCCTACGAGCAGTACTTC. Its translation: CASAARIISYEQYF. The full variable domain, completed using reference TRBV28 and TRBJ2-7, is DVKVTQSSRYLVKRTGEKVFLECVQDMDHENMFWYRQDPGLGLRLIYFSYDVKMKEKGDIPEGYSVSREKKERFSLILESASTNQTSMYLCASAARIISYEQYFGPGTRLTVT.

In DNA, the CDR3 is TGCGCCAGCAGCTTGATGACTAGCGGGAGTAACCAAGAGACCCAGTACTTC. It translates to CASSLMTSGSNQETQYF. This chain joins TRBV5-1 and TRBJ2-5; 12 nucleotides line up with TRBD2. The V gene end was trimmed by 1 base and the J gene end by 0 bases; junction bases not matched to a gene: 4. Per the germline V gene, CDR1 is SGHRS and CDR2 is YFSETQ. The CDR3 has 17 residues.

The chain recombines TRBV2 with TRBJ2-7; 7 nucleotides align to TRBD2. Germline values: CDR1 SNHLY, CDR2 FYNNEI. The ends lost 2 bases at V and 2 bases at J; junction bases unmatched: 3. CDR3 length equals 14 residues. CDR3: CASSEPGTTYEQYF. DNA for the CDR3: TGTGCCAGCAGTGAACCCGGGACTACCTACGAGCAGTACTTC. The variable domain in full, with the rest retrieved from reference TRBV2 and TRBJ2-7, is EPEVTQTPSHQVTQMGQEVILRCVPISNHLYFYWYRQILGQKVEFLVSFYNNEISEKSEIFDDQFSVERPDGSNFTLKIRSTKLEDSAMYFCASSEPGTTYEQYFGPGTRLTVT.

For the CDR3, the DNA is TGTGCCAGCAGCACCTTCCAAGGGGGGGCCCAATCCCCGTACAATGAGCAGTTCTTC. Its protein is CASSTFQGGAQSPYNEQFF. This rearrangement joins TRBV21-1 to TRBJ2-1; no DNA check was done on the table's D call, TRBD2. TRBV21-1 is marked as a pseudogene. CDR3 size: 19 residues.

The V and J genes are TRBV9 and TRBJ2-3; D is possibly TRBD2 (7 bases). Germline CDR1 SGDLS, CDR2 YYNGEE. V was pared by 4 bases and J by 2 bases, with 17 bases between. This CDR3 has 16 residues. CDR3 amino acids: CASSQSGGRNTDTQYF. In nucleotides, the CDR3 is TGTGCCAGCAGCCAGTCCGGGGGGCGTAACACAGATACGCAGTATTTT.

The chain is built from TRBV29-1 and TRBJ2-5; the match to TRBD2 covers 7 bases. The V and J ends lost 0 bases and 5 bases, in that order; junction bases with no gene match: 9. Germline V lookup: CDR1 SQVTM, CDR2 ANQGSEA. The CDR3 contains 15 residues. The CDR3 DNA is TGCAGCGTTGAAGATCGCGGGGGACTTTATGAGACCCAGTACTTC. Translated: CSVEDRGGLYETQYF.

V usage is TRBV4-3 and J usage is TRBJ2-7; possible D gene TRBD1, 5 bases. The CDR3 covers 15 residues. V lost 0 bases and J 2 bases, leaving 11 bases between the germline ends. Looked up from germline, CDR1 is LGHNA and CDR2 is YSLEER. This CDR3 reads CASSQDPDMPYEQYF. The CDR3 coding sequence is TGCGCCAGCAGCCAAGACCCGGACATGCCCTACGAGCAGTACTTC.

The V call is TRBV5-8, the J call TRBJ1-5; possible D gene TRBD1, 5 bases. V was trimmed by 2 bases and J by 3 bases, leaving 12 bases between them. The CDR3 covers 15 residues. Germline CDR1 reads SGHTS; CDR2 reads YDEGEE. The CDR3, as DNA: TGTGCCAGCAGCTTAGGGGACTTTTTCAATCAGCCCCAGCATTTT. Protein product: CASSLGDFFNQPQHF.

DNA for the CDR3: TGTGCCAGCAGCTTGGACTGGAGGGTTTACAATGAGCAGTTCTTC. Translating gives CASSLDWRVYNEQFF. The chain is built from TRBV7-2 and TRBJ2-1; D might be TRBD2 (6 bases). The V end lost 3 bases, the J end lost 4 bases, and 13 bases lay between the germline ends. The germline gives CDR1 SGHTA, CDR2 FQGNSA. This CDR3 region has 15 residues.

This chain joins TRBV6-4 and TRBJ1-1; D possibly corresponds to TRBD1 (5 bases). The length of the CDR3 is 16 residues. Germline V gene lookup returns CDR1 MRHNA and CDR2 SNTAGT. The germline V and J ends were trimmed by 0 bases and 4 bases, with 15 bases remaining between them. CDR3 residues: CASSDSSQGPGTEAFF. For the CDR3, the DNA is TGTGCCAGCAGTGACTCAAGTCAGGGCCCGGGCACTGAAGCTTTCTTT.

Details on this clone: The same CDR3 arises from other DNA sequences in this sample as well. The chain recombines TRBV29-1 with TRBJ1-1; D is unclear. Germline CDR1 SQVTM, CDR2 ANQGSEA. This CDR3 is built from 12 residues. Trimming pared 3 bases from V and 4 bases from J, leaving 9 bases between. CDR3 sequence (DNA): TGCAGCGTTGATGGGCAGATCACTGAAGCTTTCTTT. Translated, it gives CSVDGQITEAFF.

This clone occurred once. This sequence joins TRBV6-5 and TRBJ2-6; perhaps TRBD2 as D (5 bases). From germline, CDR1 is MNHEY and CDR2 SVGAGI. Trimming removed 0 bases at V and 3 bases at J, with 9 bases between. The CDR3 totals 16 residues. DNA for the CDR3: TGTGCCAGCAGTTACTCCCGGGATTTTGGGGCCAACGTCCTGACTTTC. Protein product: CASSYSRDFGANVLTF.

The chain joins TRBV7-3 to TRBJ1-2; 9 bases align to TRBD1. CDR1 SGHTA and CDR2 FQGTGA come from the germline V gene. V lost 8 bases to trimming and J lost 6 bases; unmatched junction nucleotides: 10. The CDR3 loop spans 14 amino acids. CDR3 sequence: CASGGSRTGDGYTF. The CDR3 DNA sequence: TGTGCCAGCGGTGGAAGTCGGACAGGGGATGGCTACACCTTC.

The genes are TRBV5-8 and TRBJ2-1, with D hard to call. Germline V gene data show CDR1 as SGHTS and CDR2 as YDEGEE. Trimming shortened V by 1 base and J by 3 bases, and 17 bases separated the two germline ends. The CDR3 is 17 residues long. The CDR3 DNA is TGTGCCAGCAGCTTGCTGGGGTCCATGTGGTACTACAATGAGCAGTTCTTC. Amino acid sequence: CASSLLGSMWYYNEQFF. Together with reference TRBV5-8 and TRBJ2-1, the CDR3 gives the full variable domain: EAGVTQSPTHLIKTRGQQATLRCSPISGHTSVYWYQQALGLGLQFLLWYDEGEERNRGNFPPRFSGRQFPNYSSELNVNALELEDSALYLCASSLLGSMWYYNEQFFGPGTRLTVL.

J is TRBJ1-5 and V is TRBV6-1; D possibly corresponds to TRBD1 (6 bases). This CDR3 has 14 amino acids. V was trimmed by 5 bases and J by 6 bases, leaving 14 bases between them. The V gene's germline CDR1 is MNHNS and CDR2 SASEGT. CDR3 in amino acids: CASSPIMGAQPQHF. The CDR3 region has the DNA TGTGCCAGCAGTCCAATTATGGGGGCTCAGCCCCAGCATTTT.

Sample share makes this clone medium-sized. The chain carries TRBV10-3 and TRBJ1-5; possibly TRBD1 for D (6 bases). V lost 3 bases, J lost 2 bases, and 11 bases lay in between. CDR1 and CDR2 from the germline V gene are ENHRY and SYGVKD. CDR3 length: 15 residues. The CDR3 DNA reads TGTGCCATCAGTGATGGGGGCGCGGGCAATCAGCCCCAGCATTTT. Its protein is CAISDGGAGNQPQHF.

The V gene is TRBV13, the J gene TRBJ2-2; D not resolved. Looked up from germline, CDR1 is PRHDT and CDR2 is FYEKMQ (reference sequence). CDR3 length equals 12 residues. Between the trimmed V and J ends, which lost 1 base and 7 bases, there was a span of 4 bases. CDR3 nucleotides: TGTGCCAGCAGCTTAGTGAGCGGGGAGCTGTTTTTT. Encoded protein: CASSLVSGELFF.

V usage is TRBV18 and J usage is TRBJ1-1; D is unresolved. The CDR3 loop spans 15 amino acids. Germline CDR1 KGHSH, CDR2 LQKENI. V was pared by 1 base and J by 1 base, with 10 bases between. CDR3 residues: CASSPRPETNTEAFF. For the CDR3, the DNA is TGTGCCAGCTCACCACGTCCAGAGACGAACACTGAAGCTTTCTTT.

The V call is TRBV11-2, the J call TRBJ2-7; perhaps TRBD1 as D (6 bases). The CDR3 contains 16 residues. V lost 5 bases and J 0 bases, leaving 17 bases between the germline ends. Germline CDR1 and CDR2: SGHAT and FQNNGV. The CDR3 DNA reads as TGTGCCAGCAGCCGTCACGGGCAGGGGAGCTCCTACGAGCAGTACTTC. Protein sequence: CASSRHGQGSSYEQYF.